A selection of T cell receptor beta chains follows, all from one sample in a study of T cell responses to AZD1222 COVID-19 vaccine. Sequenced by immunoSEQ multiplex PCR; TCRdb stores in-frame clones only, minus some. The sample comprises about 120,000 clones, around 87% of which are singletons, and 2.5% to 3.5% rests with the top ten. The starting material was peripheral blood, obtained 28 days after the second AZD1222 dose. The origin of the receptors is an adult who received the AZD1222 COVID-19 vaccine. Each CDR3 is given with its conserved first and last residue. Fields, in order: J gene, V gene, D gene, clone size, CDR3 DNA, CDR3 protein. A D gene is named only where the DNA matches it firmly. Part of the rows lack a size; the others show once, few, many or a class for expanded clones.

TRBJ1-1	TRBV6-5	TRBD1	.	TGTGCCAGCAGATCTCCGGGACAGGGTACTGAAGCTTTCTTT	CASRSPGQGTEAFF
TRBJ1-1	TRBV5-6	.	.	TGTGCCAGCAGCTTTGGGGGAGGGGACACTGAAGCTTTCTTT	CASSFGGGDTEAFF
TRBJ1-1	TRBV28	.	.	TGTGCCAGCAGGGGTTCGAGGGACACTGAAGCTTTCTTT	CASRGSRDTEAFF
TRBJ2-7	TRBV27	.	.	TGTGCCAGCAGGGGGATTGGCCACGAGCAGTACTTC	CASRGIGHEQYF
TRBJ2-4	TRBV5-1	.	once	TGCGCCAGCAGCTTGGTGGGGGCTATTCAGTACTTC	CASSLVGAIQYF
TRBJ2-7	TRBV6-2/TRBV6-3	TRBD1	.	TGTGCCAGCAGTTATGGGGACAGAACCTACGACGAGCAGTACTTC	CASSYGDRTYDEQYF
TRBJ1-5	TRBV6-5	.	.	TGTGCCAGCAGTAGGGTCTCCGGGCAGCCCCAGCATTTT	CASSRVSGQPQHF
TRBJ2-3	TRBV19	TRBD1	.	TGTGCCAGTAGTTTCTCAGGGGGTGAATCAGATACGCAGTATTTT	CASSFSGGESDTQYF
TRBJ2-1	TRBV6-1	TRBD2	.	TGTGCCAGCAGTGAAACGGGGGGGCCCTGGAATGAGCAGTTCTTC	CASSETGGPWNEQFF
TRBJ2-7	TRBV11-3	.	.	TGTGCCAGCCGGGGTGTTCCGGGGGAGCAGTACTTC	CASRGVPGEQYF
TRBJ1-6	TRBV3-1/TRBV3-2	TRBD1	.	TGTGCCAGCAGCCAATCTGCAGGGACAGGCAATTCACCCCTCCACTTT	CASSQSAGTGNSPLHF
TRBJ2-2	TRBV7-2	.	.	TGTGCCAGCAGCTCAGCCGGGGGGCTGGTCACCGGGGAGCTGTTTTTT	CASSSAGGLVTGELFF
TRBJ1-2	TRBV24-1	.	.	TGTGCCACCAGTGATTCGTGGGAAGGCTACACCTTC	CATSDSWEGYTF
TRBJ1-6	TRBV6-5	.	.	TGTGCCAGCAGTTACACCGGGACACGGACTTCACCCCTCCACTTT	CASSYTGTRTSPLHF
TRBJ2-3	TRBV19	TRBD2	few	TGTGCCAGTGCCGCGGGGGGAAGCACAGATACGCAGTATTTT	CASAAGGSTDTQYF
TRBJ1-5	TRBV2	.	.	TGTGCCAGCAGAAAACAGGTTAGCAATCAGCCCCAGCATTTT	CASRKQVSNQPQHF
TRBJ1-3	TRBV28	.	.	TGTGCCAGCAGTTCAAAGCTCACAGGAATCTCTGGAAACACCATATATTTT	CASSSKLTGISGNTIYF
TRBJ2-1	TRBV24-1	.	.	TGTGCCACCAGTGATTTAGGCAGGGGAGGGGACAATGAGCAGTTCTTC	CATSDLGRGGDNEQFF
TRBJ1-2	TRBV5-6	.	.	TGTGCCACCAGGGCACAGGTGTTGGATGGCTACACCTTC	CATRAQVLDGYTF
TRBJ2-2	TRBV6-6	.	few	TGTGCCAGCCGACCCTCTAGGGGACTGGGGGAGCTGTTTTTT	CASRPSRGLGELFF
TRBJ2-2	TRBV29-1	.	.	TGCAGCGTTGAGCGCGGCAGCGGGGAGCTGTTTTTT	CSVERGSGELFF
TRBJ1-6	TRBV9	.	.	TGTGCCAGCAGCACCGCGAACTTTTCACCCCTCCACTTT	CASSTANFSPLHF
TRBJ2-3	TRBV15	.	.	TGTGCCACCAGCAGAGGGAGAGCTGGAGCAGATACGCAGTATTTT	CATSRGRAGADTQYF
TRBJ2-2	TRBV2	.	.	TGTGCCAGCGCAAGTCGGGGGAACACCGGGGAGCTGTTTTTT	CASASRGNTGELFF
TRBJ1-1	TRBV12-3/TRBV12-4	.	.	TGTGCCAGCAGACGGACAGTCTACTCTGAAGCTTTCTTT	CASRRTVYSEAFF
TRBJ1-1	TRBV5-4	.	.	TGTGCCAGCAGCTTGACAGCTAACACTGAAGCTTTCTTT	CASSLTANTEAFF
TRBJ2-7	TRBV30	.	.	TGTGCCTGGAGTGGAGGGCTTAGCTCCTACGAGCAGTACTTC	CAWSGGLSSYEQYF
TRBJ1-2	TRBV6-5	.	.	TGTGCCAGCAGTTACTTCACAGCTAACTATGGCTACACCTTC	CASSYFTANYGYTF
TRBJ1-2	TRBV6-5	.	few	TGTGCCAGCACACGGCAGCTCAACTATGGCTACACCTTC	CASTRQLNYGYTF
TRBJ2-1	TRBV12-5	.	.	TGTGCTAGTGCCTCCGGGTTTAGCGGAACCTTGAGCTCCTACAATGAGCAGTTCTTC	CASASGFSGTLSSYNEQFF
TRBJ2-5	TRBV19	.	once	TGTGCCAGTAGCATAAGGCTGACCCCAGAGTTCCAGTACTTC	CASSIRLTPEFQYF
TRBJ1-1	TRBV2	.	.	TGTGCCAGCACCGAGCGGGGCGCAAACACTGAAGCTTTCTTT	CASTERGANTEAFF
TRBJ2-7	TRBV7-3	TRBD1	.	TGTGCCAGCAGCAACGACAGGGTATCCTACGAGCAGTACTTC	CASSNDRVSYEQYF
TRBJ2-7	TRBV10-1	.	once	TGCGCCAGCAGTGAGAGTGGTCGCCCCGAGCAGTACTTC	CASSESGRPEQYF
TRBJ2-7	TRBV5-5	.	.	TGTGCCAGCAATCTCTCCCCTATCTACGAGCAGTACTTC	CASNLSPIYEQYF
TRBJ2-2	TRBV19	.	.	TGTGCCAGCTCGGAAGGAGGGTTCGGCACCGGGGAGCTGTTTTTT	CASSEGGFGTGELFF
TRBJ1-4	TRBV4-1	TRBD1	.	TGCGCCAGCAGCCAAGGGGACAGAGCAGGAGAAAAACTGTTTTTT	CASSQGDRAGEKLFF
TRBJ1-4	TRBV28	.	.	TGTGCCAGCAGTCTGACAGGCGTCGGGGAAAAACTGTTTTTT	CASSLTGVGEKLFF
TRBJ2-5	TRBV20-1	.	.	TGCAGTACCGACAGGAAACGGACCCAGTACTTC	CSTDRKRTQYF
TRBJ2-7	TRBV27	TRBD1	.	TGTGCCAGCAGTTTAATCTCTACCGGGACAGGGAGGTACGAGCAGTACTTC	CASSLISTGTGRYEQYF
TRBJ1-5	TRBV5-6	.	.	TGTGCCAGCAGCCGTAATCAGCCCCAGCATTTT	CASSRNQPQHF
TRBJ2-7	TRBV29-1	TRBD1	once	TGCAGCGGTGGACAGGGGTTCAACGAGCAGTACTTC	CSGGQGFNEQYF
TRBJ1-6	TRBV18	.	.	TGTGCCAGCTCAGGCGGCAGCCCCACCGCCTCCTATAATTCACCCCTCCACTTT	CASSGGSPTASYNSPLHF
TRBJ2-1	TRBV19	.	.	TGTGCCAGTAGTATAGATCGGGGGCAGGCCAATGAGCAGTTCTTC	CASSIDRGQANEQFF
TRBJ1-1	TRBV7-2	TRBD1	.	TGTGCCAGCAGCCCAGACAGGGGGAGGACTGAAGCTTTCTTT	CASSPDRGRTEAFF
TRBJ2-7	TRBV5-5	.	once	TGTGCCAGCAGCTTTTCCTACGAGCAGTACTTC	CASSFSYEQYF
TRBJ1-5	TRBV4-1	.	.	TGCGCCAGCAGCCAGACGGGCTCCGGCAATCAGCCCCAGCATTTT	CASSQTGSGNQPQHF
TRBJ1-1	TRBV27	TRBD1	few	TGTGCCAGCAGTTCCACAGGGGGCCCTATGAACACTGAAGCTTTCTTT	CASSSTGGPMNTEAFF
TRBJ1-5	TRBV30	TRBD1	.	TGTGCCTGGAGTCAGGGGGAGAATCAGCCCCAGCATTTT	CAWSQGENQPQHF
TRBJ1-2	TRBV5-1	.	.	TGCGCCAGCAGCTACCTACATAGTGATGGCTACACCTTC	CASSYLHSDGYTF
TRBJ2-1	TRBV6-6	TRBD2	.	TGTGCCAGCAGTTACTTGGCTAGCGGGGTGAATGAGCAGTTCTTC	CASSYLASGVNEQFF
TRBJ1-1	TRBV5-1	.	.	TGCGCCAGCAGCTTGGGAGATGGGTACACTGAAGCTTTCTTT	CASSLGDGYTEAFF
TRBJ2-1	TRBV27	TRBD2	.	TGTGCCAGCAGTTGGACTAGCATGACAAATGAGCAGTTCTTC	CASSWTSMTNEQFF
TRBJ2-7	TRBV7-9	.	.	TGTGCCAGCAGCCGTAACGAGAGGGTTTACGAGCAGTACTTC	CASSRNERVYEQYF